Each of the 24 T cell receptor beta chains below was sequenced from the same sample in a study of shared clonotypes between healthy human individuals. Only in-frame clones appear in the TCRdb table, and some are missing; sequencing was by immunoSEQ multiplex PCR. The sample has 950,000 to 1,300,000 clones; around 75% are singletons. Sequences were obtained from memory CD4+ T cells sorted from blood. Subset meaning: CD45RA-negative fraction. The receptors originated from a man between 18 and 29 years old in good health.

This clone showed up just a few times. The chain combines TRBV30 with TRBJ2-3; 7 nucleotides match TRBD1. Trimming removed 1 base from V and 3 bases from J; junction bases left unmatched: 10. Germline V gene lookup returns CDR1 GTSNPN and CDR2 SVGIG (reference sequence). CDR3 size: 16 residues. As DNA, the CDR3 is TGTGCCTGGAGTGCCGGACAGGACCCTGCTACAGATACGCAGTATTTT. Translating it yields CAWSAGQDPATDTQYF.

The CDR3 here is CASSLKGSGQKNTEAFF. In nucleotides, the CDR3 is TGCGCCAGCAGCTTGAAGGGGTCGGGTCAGAAGAACACTGAAGCTTTCTTT. J is TRBJ1-1 and V is TRBV5-1; TRBD1 might be the D (5 bases). The CDR3 spans 17 residues. Germline V lookup: CDR1 SGHRS, CDR2 YFSETQ. Between the trimmed V and J ends, which lost 1 base and 1 base, there was a span of 17 bases.

The chain joins TRBV7-2 to TRBJ2-1; D uncertain. V lost 1 base, J lost 6 bases, and 13 bases lay in between. The CDR3 sequence is 15 residues long. The germline V gene has CDR1 SGHTA and CDR2 FQGNSA. The CDR3 reads CASSLVSLPGNEQFF. The CDR3 nucleotides read TGTGCCAGCAGCTTAGTCAGTCTCCCCGGCAATGAGCAGTTCTTC. The full variable domain, with the rest looked up from reference TRBV7-2 and TRBJ2-1, is GAGVSQSPSNKVTEKGKDVELRCDPISGHTALYWYRQSLGQGLEFLIYFQGNSAPDKSGLPSDRFSAERTGGSVSTLTIQRTQQEDSAVYLCASSLVSLPGNEQFFGPGTRLTVL.

This clone was observed a single time. This chain connects TRBV7-2 to TRBJ2-3; D is unresolved. Trimming took 6 bases from V and 1 from J, leaving 17 bases between them. Germline loops: CDR1 SGHTA, CDR2 FQGNSA. This CDR3 contains 16 residues. The CDR3 is CASSRNFSPRTDTQYF. In DNA form, the CDR3 reads TGTGCCAGCAGTCGAAACTTCTCTCCCCGCACAGATACGCAGTATTTT. Full variable domain (rest looked up from reference TRBV7-2 and TRBJ2-3): GAGVSQSPSNKVTEKGKDVELRCDPISGHTALYWYRQSLGQGLEFLIYFQGNSAPDKSGLPSDRFSAERTGGSVSTLTIQRTQQEDSAVYLCASSRNFSPRTDTQYFGPGTRLTVL.

The gene calls are TRBV5-1 and TRBJ1-1; 8 positions match TRBD1. The CDR3 has 17 residues. Germline V gene data show CDR1 as SGHRS and CDR2 as YFSETQ. V was pared by 0 bases and J by 4 bases, with 11 bases of the junction left unmatched. The chain's CDR3 is CASSLGGAGGRGTEAFF. The CDR3, as DNA: TGCGCCAGCAGCTTGGGTGGGGCAGGGGGCCGGGGCACTGAAGCTTTCTTT.

V and J are TRBV5-5 and TRBJ2-5; D perhaps matches TRBD1 (5 bases). The CDR3 totals 14 residues. Trimming stripped 1 base from V and 0 bases from J, with 7 bases between. Germline CDR1 SGHKS, CDR2 YYEKEE (reference sequence). The CDR3 sequence is CASSLHRNQETQYF. DNA for the CDR3: TGTGCCAGCAGCTTGCACAGGAACCAAGAGACCCAGTACTTC.

The rearrangement links TRBV30 to TRBJ2-1; TRBD2 aligns across 9 bases. The trim removed 1 base at V and 4 bases at J, leaving 5 bases unmatched. Germline CDR1 GTSNPN, CDR2 SVGIG (reference sequence). This CDR3 is 15 amino acids long. For the CDR3, the DNA is TGTGCCTGGAGTGCCACTAGCGGGCATTACAATGAGCAGTTCTTC. The encoded protein is CAWSATSGHYNEQFF.

The sample holds many counts of this clone. The gene calls are TRBV6-1 and TRBJ1-5; no clear D. Trimming left V 4 bases short and J 2 bases short, with 6 bases between. Germline-derived CDR1 and CDR2 are MNHNS and SASEGT. CDR3 length equals 13 residues. The CDR3, as DNA: TGTGCCAGCAGTGGGATGGGCAATCAGCCCCAGCATTTT. Protein product: CASSGMGNQPQHF.

The chain couples TRBV10-3 to TRBJ1-6, with D possibly being TRBD1 (6 bases). Germline CDR1 and CDR2: ENHRY and SYGVKD. Trimming removed 2 bases from V and 13 bases from J, with 18 bases in between. The CDR3 sequence is 15 residues long. The CDR3: CAISEGEGGRSPLHF. CDR3 sequence (DNA): TGTGCCATCAGTGAGGGGGAGGGGGGGCGTTCTCCCCTCCACTTT.

V gene TRBV28 combines with J gene TRBJ1-4; the D gene is possibly TRBD1 (6 bases). Germline V gene sequence: CDR1 MDHEN, CDR2 SYDVKM. Deletions cut 7 bases from V and 3 bases from J, with 21 bases between. CDR3 length equals 17 residues. CDR3 sequence reads: CASKGGAGRPPNEKLFF. In DNA, the CDR3 is TGTGCCAGCAAAGGGGGGGCAGGGAGGCCTCCTAATGAAAAACTGTTTTTT.

In the case of this clone: At the DNA level, this CDR3 is encoded by other sequences in the same sample as well. This chain's CDR3 is CASSSGPGADTQYF. The CDR3 DNA is TGTGCCAGCAGTTCGGGCCCTGGGGCAGATACGCAGTATTTT. The chain combines TRBV5-6 with TRBJ2-3, with no clear D. Trimming took 5 bases from V and 4 from J, leaving 14 bases between them. The CDR3 runs 14 residues. Germline V gives CDR1 SGHDT, CDR2 YYEEEE.

The chain has TRBV9 and TRBJ1-2, with TRBD1 matching over 10 bases. V gave up 3 bases and J gave up 4 bases; unmatched junction bases: 3. Germline CDR1 SGDLS, CDR2 YYNGEE. This CDR3 region has 14 residues. The CDR3 here is CASSGQGAGYGYTF. Written as DNA, the CDR3 is TGTGCCAGCAGCGGACAGGGGGCTGGCTATGGCTACACCTTC.

V gene TRBV10-3 combines with J gene TRBJ2-7; 11 bases match TRBD1. Germline-derived CDR1 and CDR2 are ENHRY and SYGVKD. The CDR3 has 12 amino acids. V was clipped by 10 bases and J by 3 bases; unmatched bases: 2. The CDR3 sequence is CATGTGGYEQYF. The DNA of the CDR3 is TGTGCCACCGGGACAGGGGGCTACGAGCAGTACTTC.

About this clone: Distinct nucleotide sequences in the sample also encode this CDR3. The J gene is TRBJ1-4, the V gene TRBV2; the match to TRBD1 covers 7 bases. The V and J ends lost 7 bases and 2 bases, in that order; junction bases with no gene match: 4. Germline-derived CDR1 and CDR2 are SNHLY and FYNNEI. The CDR3 runs 14 residues. CDR3 DNA sequence: TGTGCCAGCAAAGGACAGGCCACTAATGAAAAACTGTTTTTT. It encodes CASKGQATNEKLFF.

This rearrangement joins TRBV5-7 to TRBJ2-3; 10 bases fit TRBD1. TRBV5-7 qualifies as an ORF whose function is uncertain. There are 15 residues in the CDR3. Trimming cost V 4 bases and J 4 bases; bases outside gene matches: 6. The CDR3 DNA sequence: TGTGCCAGCAGCCAAGACAGGGGGCGGGCAGATACGCAGTATTTT. Protein sequence: CASSQDRGRADTQYF.

The chain couples TRBV6-6 to TRBJ1-4; the match to TRBD1 covers 7 bases. The CDR3 length is 13 residues. With 6 bases clipped from V and 8 bases from J, the junction kept 6 bases outside the gene matches. The germline CDR1 and CDR2 sequences are MNHNY and SVGAGI (reference sequence). The CDR3 coding sequence is TGTGCCAGCAGCGGGACAGTTGCCGAAAAACTGTTTTTT. The encoded protein is CASSGTVAEKLFF.

The chain carries TRBV11-2 and TRBJ2-2; D might be TRBD1 (5 bases). The ends were cut back, 5 bases at V and 3 bases at J, with 7 bases in the middle. The CDR3 covers 13 residues. CDR1 and CDR2 (germline): SGHAT, FQNNGV. CDR3 amino acids: CASSKGDTGELFF. CDR3 in DNA: TGTGCCAGCAGCAAAGGGGACACCGGGGAGCTGTTTTTT.

This clone has ten or more counts. The V gene is TRBV19, the J gene TRBJ2-5; 12 nucleotides match TRBD2. Looked up from germline, CDR1 is LNHDA and CDR2 is SQIVND (reference sequence). Trimming at V came to 4 bases and at J to 5 bases, leaving 5 bases not matched to a gene. CDR3 length: 15 amino acids. Written as DNA, the CDR3 is TGTGCCAGTAGTAGAACTAGCGGGGGGATTGAGACCCAGTACTTC. Its protein is CASSRTSGGIETQYF.

The rearrangement joins TRBV28 to TRBJ2-7; no reliable D call. The germline V and J ends were trimmed by 4 bases and 3 bases, with 7 bases remaining between them. This CDR3 is 12 amino acids long. Germline V gene sequence: CDR1 MDHEN, CDR2 SYDVKM. CDR3: CASSSPIYEQYF. The CDR3 DNA reads TGTGCCAGCAGTTCCCCTATCTACGAGCAGTACTTC.

In DNA, the CDR3 is TGTGCCAGCTCACCCGGGACAGTTTTTGGCTACACCTTC. It is translated as CASSPGTVFGYTF. The chain combines TRBV18 with TRBJ1-2; 7 positions agree with TRBD1. J was trimmed by 7 bases and V by 3 bases; bases with no gene match: 5. The CDR3 totals 13 residues. Germline lookup yields CDR1 KGHSH and CDR2 LQKENI.

In its sample, this clone was seen once. The chain combines TRBV18 with TRBJ1-2; 7 bases fit TRBD1. V lost 4 bases to trimming and J lost 0 bases; unmatched junction nucleotides: 11. The CDR3 spans 17 residues. Germline loops: CDR1 KGHSH, CDR2 LQKENI. The CDR3 loop reads CASSQSLPGQTNYGYTF. In nucleotides, the CDR3 is TGTGCCAGCTCACAGAGTCTTCCGGGACAGACTAACTATGGCTACACCTTC. Drawing the rest from reference TRBV18 and TRBJ1-2, the complete variable domain is NAGVMQNPRHLVRRRGQEARLRCSPMKGHSHVYWYRQLPEEGLKFMVYLQKENIIDESGMPKERFSAEFPKEGPSILRIQQVVRGDSAAYFCASSQSLPGQTNYGYTFGSGTRLTVV.

This chain links TRBV2 with TRBJ2-5, with D possibly matching TRBD1 (6 bases). This CDR3 is 14 amino acids long. Germline assignment: CDR1 SNHLY and CDR2 FYNNEI. With 1 base removed from V and 6 bases from J, the gap between germline ends came to 12 bases. CDR3 loop: CASSEGSGVKTQYF. In nucleotides, the CDR3 is TGTGCCAGCAGTGAAGGGTCAGGGGTTAAGACCCAGTACTTC.

This clone turned up a few times. The chain uses TRBV6-5 and TRBJ1-1; a weak D match, TRBD1 (5 bases). Germline values: CDR1 MNHEY, CDR2 SVGAGI. The CDR3 length is 14 residues. V lost 5 bases and J lost 3, with 13 bases in between. The CDR3 loop is CASSQRGGDTEAFF. The CDR3 nucleotides read TGTGCCAGCAGTCAAAGGGGAGGGGACACTGAAGCTTTCTTT.

The rearrangement links TRBV5-1 to TRBJ2-1; 10 bases fit TRBD2. The germline CDR1 and CDR2 sequences are SGHRS and YFSETQ. The CDR3 spans 15 residues. V was pared by 1 base and J by 5 bases, with 3 bases of the junction left unmatched. The CDR3 reads CASSLRTSGNNEQFF. As DNA, the CDR3 is TGCGCCAGCAGCTTGCGGACTAGCGGAAACAATGAGCAGTTCTTC.